Each of the 14 T cell receptor beta chains below was sequenced from the same sample in a study of blood T cell repertoires in COVID-19. Using immunoSEQ multiplex PCR, the repertoire was profiled, and TCRdb retains in-frame clones only, with some absent. The table records more than 65,000 clones, around three quarters of them present only once. Sequencing used peripheral blood. Receptors were obtained from a woman in her sixties or seventies with acute or convalescent COVID-19.

The rearrangement uses TRBV7-2 and TRBJ2-1, with 9 bases aligning to TRBD2. The CDR3 is made up of 18 amino acids. Germline-derived CDR1 and CDR2 are SGHTA and FQGNSA. V gave up 2 bases and J gave up 7 bases; unmatched junction bases: 15. The CDR3 loop reads CASSLLNGLAGDWNEQFF. The CDR3 DNA is TGTGCCAGCAGCTTACTCAATGGATTAGCGGGAGATTGGAATGAGCAGTTCTTC.

V and J are TRBV18 and TRBJ1-3; no clear D. CDR1 is KGHSH and CDR2 is LQKENI in the germline V gene. Trimming pared 2 bases from V and 3 bases from J, leaving 20 bases between. The CDR3 totals 18 residues. CDR3 bases: TGTGCCAGCTCACCAAATCCCTTAGACAATTTTCTTGGAAACACCATATATTTT. The encoded protein is CASSPNPLDNFLGNTIYF.

The chain carries TRBV19 and TRBJ1-1; 10 bases match TRBD1. The CDR3 spans 16 residues. V shed 6 bases and J 3 bases; nucleotides not matched to a gene: 10. CDR1 is LNHDA, CDR2 SQIVND, per germline (reference sequence). The chain's CDR3 is CASSARTGGVDTEAFF. DNA of the CDR3: TGTGCCAGTAGCGCGAGGACAGGGGGGGTAGACACTGAAGCTTTCTTT.

The chain employs TRBV6-5 and TRBJ1-5, with 9 bases fitting TRBD1. Trimming at V came to 6 bases and at J to 8 bases, leaving 11 bases not matched to a gene. Germline loops: CDR1 MNHEY, CDR2 SVGAGI. The CDR3 loop spans 15 amino acids. CDR3 nucleotide sequence: TGTGCCAGCAGACTTACCGGGACAGGGTTTGAGCCCCAGCATTTT. Protein sequence: CASRLTGTGFEPQHF.

The V gene is TRBV29-1, the J gene TRBJ2-7; D gene uncertain. The V end lost 4 bases, the J end lost 7 bases, and 14 bases lay between the germline ends. The CDR3 covers 12 residues. Germline CDR1 and CDR2: SQVTM and ANQGSEA. Here the CDR3 DNA reads TGCAGCGTTGGCGGCCGCTCGTGGGAGCAGTACTTC. This encodes CSVGGRSWEQYF.

This chain links TRBV5-1 with TRBJ1-2, with D uncertain. Trimming shortened V by 4 bases and J by 2 bases, and 12 bases separated the two germline ends. The germline V gene encodes CDR1 SGHRS and CDR2 YFSETQ. The CDR3 length is 14 residues. The CDR3, as DNA: TGCGCCAGCAGCCCTGAAGGCGGAAACTATGGCTACACCTTC. Encoded protein: CASSPEGGNYGYTF.

The rearrangement uses TRBV7-9 and TRBJ2-5; D remains unclear. Germline V lookup: CDR1 SEHNR, CDR2 FQNEAQ (reference sequence). V shed 1 base and J shed 0 bases, with 6 bases lying between them. The CDR3 length is 14 residues. The CDR3 loop is CASSLVSYQETQYF. The CDR3, as DNA: TGTGCCAGCAGCTTAGTATCTTACCAAGAGACCCAGTACTTC. Full variable domain (missing parts from reference TRBV7-9 and TRBJ2-5): DTGVSQNPRHKITKRGQNVTFRCDPISEHNRLYWYRQTLGQGPEFLTYFQNEAQLEKSRLLSDRFSAERPKGSFSTLEIQRTEQGDSAMYLCASSLVSYQETQYFGPGTRLLVL.

The gene calls are TRBV27 and TRBJ2-7; a possible D gene is TRBD2 (6 bases). This CDR3 is 12 amino acids long. The germline CDR1 and CDR2 sequences are MNHEY and SMNVEV (reference sequence). V lost 4 bases, J lost 2 bases, and 6 bases lay in between. CDR3 region: CASSSSAYEQYF. The CDR3 DNA reads TGTGCCAGCAGTTCTAGCGCCTACGAGCAGTACTTC.

The rearrangement uses TRBV5-4 and TRBJ2-1, with TRBD1 identical over 9 bases. CDR1 SGHNT and CDR2 YYREEE come from the germline V gene (reference sequence). There are 15 residues in the CDR3. Germline trimming cut 0 bases from V and 8 bases from J; bases unmatched to any gene: 6. CDR3 nucleotide sequence: TGTGCCAGCAGCTTGGAGGGGACAGGGCGGCATGAGCAGTTCTTC. It translates to CASSLEGTGRHEQFF.

Only one count was recorded for this clone. The chain uses TRBV7-2 and TRBJ1-5; D ambiguous. The CDR3 sequence is 13 residues long. V was shortened by 5 bases and J by 6 bases, with 11 bases between the two germline ends. CDR1 and CDR2 (germline): SGHTA, FQGNSA. The CDR3 is CASSQMTGQPQHF. Here the CDR3 DNA reads TGTGCCAGCAGCCAAATGACGGGTCAGCCCCAGCATTTT.

A single count supports this clone. An end of the junction does not agree with germline; a read error may underlie this. V is TRBV28 and J is TRBJ1-2; 9 bases map to TRBD1. The germline CDR1 and CDR2 sequences are MDHEN and SYDVKM. This CDR3 spans 15 amino acids. Written as DNA, the CDR3 is TGTGCCAGCAGTTTTGGGGACAGGGTGCCCTATGACTACACCTTC. This gives the protein CASSFGDRVPYDYTF.

The gene calls are TRBV4-2 and TRBJ2-7; D is perhaps TRBD1 (5 bases). This CDR3 is built from 14 residues. The V end lost 2 bases, the J end lost 0 bases, and 8 bases lay between the germline ends. The germline CDR1 and CDR2 sequences are LGHNA and YNFKEQ. CDR3 amino acids: CASSQYDSSYEQYF. The CDR3 bases are TGTGCCAGCAGCCAATACGACAGCTCCTACGAGCAGTACTTC.

This clone came up once. The chain is built from TRBV27 and TRBJ1-2, with 7 bases that match TRBD1. The J segment lost 5 bases and the V segment lost 4 bases, leaving 13 bases of the junction unmatched. The CDR3 contains 16 residues. Germline CDR1 MNHEY, CDR2 SMNVEV (reference sequence). The chain's CDR3 is CASSSIRQGRGYGYTF. Here the CDR3 DNA reads TGTGCCAGCAGTTCGATCCGACAGGGAAGAGGATATGGCTACACCTTC.

The chain carries TRBV2 and TRBJ2-7; 7 bases are a match to TRBD1. V was clipped by 4 bases and J by 0 bases; unmatched bases: 3. Germline V gene sequence: CDR1 SNHLY, CDR2 FYNNEI. The CDR3 sequence is 14 residues long. The CDR3 loop is CASSAGQFSYEQYF. CDR3 nucleotides: TGTGCCAGCAGTGCGGGACAGTTCTCCTACGAGCAGTACTTC.